This T cell receptor beta chain was documented in a study of CD8+CD57+ T cells in acquired aplastic anemia. Study-level background: Sorted CD4+ and CD8+ cells gave an average of 3.2 ug of DNA. Study-level results: Patients showed no significant difference from controls in CD8+ Simpson's diversity. Comparison of patients with controls identified around 28 shared CD8+ CDR3 sequences.

Genomic DNA provided the template from which TCR beta VDJ and CDR3 profiles were obtained. TCRdb re-called the reads through MiXCR, storing one row per CDR3 protein. The profile covers about 210,000 distinct CDR3 sequences, with around 60% appearing a single time and approximately 32% taken by the ten largest. CDR3 length: 12 residues. V was clipped by 4 bases and J by 9 bases, with 11 bases between them. Per germline, CDR1 SGDLS and CDR2 YYNGEE. Comment on this clonotype: Its antigen remains unidentified.

The rearrangement uses TRBV9 and TRBJ2-1; D possibly corresponds to TRBD1 (5 bases). Sequencing used sorted CD4+, CD8+, or CD8+CD57+ T cells (not recorded which) from PBMCs. The origin of this receptor is a human donor in good health. CDR3 sequence reads: CASSSRQPEQFF. CDR3 DNA: TGTGCCAGCAGCTCGAGACAGCCTGAGCAGTTCTTC. Filled out from reference TRBV9 and TRBJ2-1, the complete variable domain reads DSGVTQTPKHLITATGQRVTLRCSPRSGDLSVYWYQQSLDQGLQFLIQYYNGEERAKGNILERFSAQQFPDLHSELNLSSLELGDSALYFCASSSRQPEQFFGPGTRLTVL.